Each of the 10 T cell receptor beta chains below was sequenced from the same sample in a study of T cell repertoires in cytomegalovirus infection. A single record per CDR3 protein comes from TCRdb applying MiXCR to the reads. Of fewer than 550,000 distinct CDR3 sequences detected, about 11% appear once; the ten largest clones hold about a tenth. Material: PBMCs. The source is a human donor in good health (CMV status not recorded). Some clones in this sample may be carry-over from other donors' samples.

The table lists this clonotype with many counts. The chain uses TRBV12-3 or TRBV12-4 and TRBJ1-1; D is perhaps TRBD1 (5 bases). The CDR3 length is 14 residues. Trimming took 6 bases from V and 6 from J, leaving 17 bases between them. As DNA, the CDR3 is TGTGCCAGCAGCCTACAGGCCCTTTTGGCTGAAGCTTTCTTT. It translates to CASSLQALLAEAFF.

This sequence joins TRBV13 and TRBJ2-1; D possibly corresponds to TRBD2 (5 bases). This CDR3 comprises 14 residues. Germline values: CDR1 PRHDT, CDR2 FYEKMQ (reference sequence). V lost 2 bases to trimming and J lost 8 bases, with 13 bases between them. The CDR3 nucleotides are TGTGCCAGCAGCTTACTAGTTCTGAGGGATGAGCAGTTCTTC. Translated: CASSLLVLRDEQFF.

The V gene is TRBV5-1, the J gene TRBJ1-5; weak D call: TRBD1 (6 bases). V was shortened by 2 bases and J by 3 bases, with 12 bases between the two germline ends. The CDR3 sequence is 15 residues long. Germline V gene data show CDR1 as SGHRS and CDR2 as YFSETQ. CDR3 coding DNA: TGCGCCAGCAGCTTTTCAGGGGCGCTCAATCAGCCCCAGCATTTT. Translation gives CASSFSGALNQPQHF.

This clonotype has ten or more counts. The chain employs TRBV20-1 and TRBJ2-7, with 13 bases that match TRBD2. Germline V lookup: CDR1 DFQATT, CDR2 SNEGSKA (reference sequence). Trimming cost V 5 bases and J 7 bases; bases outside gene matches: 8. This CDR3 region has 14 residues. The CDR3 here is CSARGTSGISEQYF. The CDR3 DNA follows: TGCAGTGCTCGTGGGACTAGCGGGATTTCTGAGCAGTACTTC.

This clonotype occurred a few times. The CDR3 reads CASSGGGVAGDKYEQYF. The CDR3 DNA reads as TGCGCCAGCAGCGGGGGTGGGGTAGCGGGAGACAAGTACGAGCAGTACTTC. This chain connects TRBV5-1 to TRBJ2-7; 9 nucleotides line up with TRBD2. This CDR3 region has 17 residues. V trimming: 4 bases; J trimming: 4 bases; junction bases outside the gene matches: 15. Germline CDR1 reads SGHRS; CDR2 reads YFSETQ.

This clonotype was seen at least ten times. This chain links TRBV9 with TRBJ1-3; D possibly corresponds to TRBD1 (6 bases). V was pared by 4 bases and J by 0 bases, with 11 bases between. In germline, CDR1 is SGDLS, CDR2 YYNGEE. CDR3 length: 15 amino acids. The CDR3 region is CASSLQGTSGNTIYF. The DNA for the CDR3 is TGTGCCAGCAGCTTACAGGGTACCTCTGGAAACACCATATATTTT.

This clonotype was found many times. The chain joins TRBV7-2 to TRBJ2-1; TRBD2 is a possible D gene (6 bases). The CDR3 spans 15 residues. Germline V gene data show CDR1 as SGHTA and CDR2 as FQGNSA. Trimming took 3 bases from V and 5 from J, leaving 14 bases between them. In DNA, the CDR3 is TGTGCCAGCAGCTTTGACTCCGGGGGTCACAATGAGCAGTTCTTC. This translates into CASSFDSGGHNEQFF.

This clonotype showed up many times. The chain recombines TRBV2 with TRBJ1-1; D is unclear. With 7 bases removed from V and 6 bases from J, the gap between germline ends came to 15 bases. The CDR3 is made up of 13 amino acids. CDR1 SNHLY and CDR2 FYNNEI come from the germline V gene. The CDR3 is CASNYGRASEAFF. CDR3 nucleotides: TGTGCCAGCAACTATGGGAGGGCTTCTGAAGCTTTCTTT.

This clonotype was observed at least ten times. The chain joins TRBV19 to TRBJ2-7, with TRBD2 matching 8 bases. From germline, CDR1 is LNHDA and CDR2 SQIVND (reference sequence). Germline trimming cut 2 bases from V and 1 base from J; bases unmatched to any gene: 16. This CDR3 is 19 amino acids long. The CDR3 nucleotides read TGTGCCAGTAGTATAAAGTTAGCGGGATACCCCAGAGTGTCCTACGAGCAGTACTTC. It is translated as CASSIKLAGYPRVSYEQYF.

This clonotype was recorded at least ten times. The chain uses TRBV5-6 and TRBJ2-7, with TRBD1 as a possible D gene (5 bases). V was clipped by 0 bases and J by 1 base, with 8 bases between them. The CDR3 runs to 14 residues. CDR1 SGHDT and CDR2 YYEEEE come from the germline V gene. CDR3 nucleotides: TGTGCCAGCAGCTTGGAAGGGGAATCCTACGAGCAGTACTTC. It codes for CASSLEGESYEQYF.